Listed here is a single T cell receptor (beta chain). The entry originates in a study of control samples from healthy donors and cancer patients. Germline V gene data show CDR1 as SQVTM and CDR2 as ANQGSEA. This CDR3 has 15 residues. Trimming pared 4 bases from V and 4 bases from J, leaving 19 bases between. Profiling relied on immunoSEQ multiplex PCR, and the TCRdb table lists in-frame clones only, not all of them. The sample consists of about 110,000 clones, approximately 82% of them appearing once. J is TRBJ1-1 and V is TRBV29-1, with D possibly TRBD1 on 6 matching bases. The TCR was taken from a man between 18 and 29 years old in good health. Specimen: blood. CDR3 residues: CSVGQGLGGSTEAFF. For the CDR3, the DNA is TGCAGCGTTGGGCAGGGTCTAGGGGGAAGCACTGAAGCTTTCTTT.